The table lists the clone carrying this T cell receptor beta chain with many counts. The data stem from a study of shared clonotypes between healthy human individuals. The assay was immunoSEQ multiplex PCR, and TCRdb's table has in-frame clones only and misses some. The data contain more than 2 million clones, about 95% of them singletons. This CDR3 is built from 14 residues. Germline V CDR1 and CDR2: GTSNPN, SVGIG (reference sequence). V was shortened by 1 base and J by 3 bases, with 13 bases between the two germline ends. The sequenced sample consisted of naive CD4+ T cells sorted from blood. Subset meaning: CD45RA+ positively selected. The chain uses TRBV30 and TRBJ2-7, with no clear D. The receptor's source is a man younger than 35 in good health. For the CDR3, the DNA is TGTGCCTGGAGTGGGGGTGGCGGAGTCTACGAGCAGTACTTC. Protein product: CAWSGGGGVYEQYF.